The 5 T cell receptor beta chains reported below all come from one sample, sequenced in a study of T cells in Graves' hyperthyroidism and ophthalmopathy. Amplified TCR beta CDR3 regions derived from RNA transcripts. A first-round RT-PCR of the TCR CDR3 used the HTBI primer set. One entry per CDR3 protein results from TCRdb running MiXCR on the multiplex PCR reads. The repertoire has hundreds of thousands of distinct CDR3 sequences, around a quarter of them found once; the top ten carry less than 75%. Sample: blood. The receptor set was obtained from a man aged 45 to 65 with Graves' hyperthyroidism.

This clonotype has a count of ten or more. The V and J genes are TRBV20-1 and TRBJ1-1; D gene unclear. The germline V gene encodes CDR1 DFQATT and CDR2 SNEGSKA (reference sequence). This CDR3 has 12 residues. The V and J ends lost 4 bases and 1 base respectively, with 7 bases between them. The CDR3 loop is CSATATNTEAFF. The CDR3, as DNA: TGCAGTGCTACAGCTACGAACACTGAAGCTTTCTTT.

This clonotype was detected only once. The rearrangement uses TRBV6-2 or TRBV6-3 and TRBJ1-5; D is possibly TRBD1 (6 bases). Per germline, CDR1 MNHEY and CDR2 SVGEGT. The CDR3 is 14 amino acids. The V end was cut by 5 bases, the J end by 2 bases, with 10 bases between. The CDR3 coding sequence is TGTGCCAGCAGTACGAGGGGGGGCAATCAGCCCCAGCATTTT. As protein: CASSTRGGNQPQHF.

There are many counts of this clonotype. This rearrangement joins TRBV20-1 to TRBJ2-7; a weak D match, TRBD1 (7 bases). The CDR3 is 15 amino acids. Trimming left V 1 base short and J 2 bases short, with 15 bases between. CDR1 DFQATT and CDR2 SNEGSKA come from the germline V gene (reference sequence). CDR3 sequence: CSARAGGTAPYEQYF. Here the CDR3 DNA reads TGCAGTGCTAGAGCGGGCGGGACAGCCCCCTACGAGCAGTACTTC.

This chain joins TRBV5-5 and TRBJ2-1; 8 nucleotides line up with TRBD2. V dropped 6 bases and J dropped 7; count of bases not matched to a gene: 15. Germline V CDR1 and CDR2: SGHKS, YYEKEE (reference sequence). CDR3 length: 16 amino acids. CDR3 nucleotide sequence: TGTGCCAGCATCACAACACCGGGAGGGTTTGGAAATGAGCAGTTCTTC. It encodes CASITTPGGFGNEQFF.

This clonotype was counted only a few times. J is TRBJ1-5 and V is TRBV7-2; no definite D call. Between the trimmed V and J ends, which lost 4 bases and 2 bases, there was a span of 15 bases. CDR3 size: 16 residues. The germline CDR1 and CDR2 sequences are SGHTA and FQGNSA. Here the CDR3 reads CASSSDRRAGNQPQHF. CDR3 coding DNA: TGTGCCAGCAGCTCAGACCGACGAGCGGGCAATCAGCCCCAGCATTTT.